This TCR beta chain originates from a study of breast tumors, draining lymph nodes, adjacent tissues listed by TCRdb under 2016. With respect to the entire study: The study compared TCR beta repertoires across tumor, adjacent nontumor tissue and axillary lymph nodes from breast cancer patients. The study was designed to assess the relationships and possible T-cell exchange between tumor, surrounding tissue and draining lymph node repertoires in human breast cancer. General study outcomes and caveats: T-cell repertoire diversity in tumors was found to be lower than in lymph nodes but higher than in nontumor tissue, and preferential V and J gene usage was observed. In luminal-like breast cancer, tumor and nontumor tissue repertoires resembled each other significantly more than in basal-like breast cancer. The data were judged consistent with most tumor T cells deriving from the lymph node and then expanding within tumor tissue. The study presented the conclusion that tumor T cells originate in lymph nodes as consistent with a hypothesis, not as something directly demonstrated.

The axillary draining lymph nodes of breast cancer patients were the source of the lymph node samples. From the cysteine through the phenylalanine, the CDR3 covers 13 amino acids. Only the CDR3 DNA is retained, 39 bases long and in frame from the first base. CDR1 SGHTA and CDR2 FQGNSA are derived from the germline V gene. Clipping removes 5 bases from V and 4 bases from J, with 2 as the unmatched junction base count. At least ten counts were recorded for this clonotype. What this receptor recognizes is not known. No much larger clonotype is one base removed from it; base qualities were not supplied. Sequenced on an Illumina HiSeq 2000. Multiplex PCR amplification was used to build the TCR beta chain libraries. The amplified TCR beta chain products were analyzed by high-throughput sequencing. The public reads were reanalyzed by TCRdb: fastp trimming at Q25, MiXCR alignment, in-frame beta chains only. Each entry is one CDR3 protein sequence, shown with its most common DNA and genes. This sample holds some 120,000 distinct CDR3 sequences; about 20% were observed only once. The ten largest make up approximately 3.5% of the sample.

The sequencing sample was made of axillary lymph node tissue. The clonotype comes from a female donor with breast cancer. Some clones in this sample may be carry-over from other donors' samples. The chain joins TRBV7-2 to TRBJ2-1; TRBD1 matches 7 bases in the middle. The CDR3 here reads CASSRDSYNEQFF. The DNA is as follows: TGTGCCAGCAGCCGGGACAGTTACAATGAGCAGTTCTTC.